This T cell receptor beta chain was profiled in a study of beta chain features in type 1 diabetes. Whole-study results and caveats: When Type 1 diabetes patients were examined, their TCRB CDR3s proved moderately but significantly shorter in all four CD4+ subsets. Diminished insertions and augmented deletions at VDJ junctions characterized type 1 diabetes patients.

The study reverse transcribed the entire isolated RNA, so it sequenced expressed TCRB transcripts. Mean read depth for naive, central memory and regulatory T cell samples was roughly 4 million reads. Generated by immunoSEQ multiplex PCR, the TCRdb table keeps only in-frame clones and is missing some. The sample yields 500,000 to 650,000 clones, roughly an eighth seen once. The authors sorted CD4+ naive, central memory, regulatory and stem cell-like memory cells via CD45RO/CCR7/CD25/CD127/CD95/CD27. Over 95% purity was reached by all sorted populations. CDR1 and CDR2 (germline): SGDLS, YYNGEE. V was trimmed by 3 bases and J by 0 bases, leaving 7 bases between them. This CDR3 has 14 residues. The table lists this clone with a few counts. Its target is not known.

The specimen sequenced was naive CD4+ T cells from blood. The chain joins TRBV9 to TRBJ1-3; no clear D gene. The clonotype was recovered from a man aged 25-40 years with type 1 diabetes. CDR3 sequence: CASSADYSGNTIYF. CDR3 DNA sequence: TGTGCCAGCAGCGCCGACTACTCTGGAAACACCATATATTTT.